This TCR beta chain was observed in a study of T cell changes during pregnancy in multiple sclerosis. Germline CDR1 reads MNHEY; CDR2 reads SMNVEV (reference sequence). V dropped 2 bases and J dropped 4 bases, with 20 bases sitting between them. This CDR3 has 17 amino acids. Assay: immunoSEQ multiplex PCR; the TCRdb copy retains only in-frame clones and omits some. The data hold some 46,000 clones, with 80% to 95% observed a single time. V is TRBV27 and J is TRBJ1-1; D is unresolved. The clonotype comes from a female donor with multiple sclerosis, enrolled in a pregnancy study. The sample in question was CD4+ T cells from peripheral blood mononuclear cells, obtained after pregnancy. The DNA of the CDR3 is TGTGCCAGCAGTTTAAATTCCGTCCTAGGACTGCCCACTGAAGCTTTCTTT. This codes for CASSLNSVLGLPTEAFF.